The 3 T cell receptor beta chains below come from one sample, sequenced in a study of CD8+ T cells in alopecia areata. RNA extraction was followed by reverse transcription into cDNA, which acted as the sequencing template. The repertoire was sequenced with immunoSEQ multiplex PCR; TCRdb's copy has only in-frame clones and lacks some. The sample includes about 180,000 clones, roughly 63% of them seen just once. The input for sequencing was CD4+ T cells sorted from blood, taken at week 0. The receptors come from a human donor with alopecia areata.

The rearrangement uses TRBV5-1 and TRBJ2-2; D is unclear. From germline, CDR1 is SGHRS and CDR2 YFSETQ. The V end was cut by 0 bases, the J end by 1 base, with 4 bases between. The CDR3 is 14 residues long. CDR3 nucleotide sequence: TGCGCCAGCAGCTTGGTCCAGAACACCGGGGAGCTGTTTTTT. It is translated as CASSLVQNTGELFF.

This clone was seen just once. The chain carries TRBV5-1 and TRBJ2-7; 7 bases line up with TRBD1. J gave up 4 bases and V 4 bases, and 8 bases lay outside the gene matches. Germline V CDR1 and CDR2: SGHRS, YFSETQ. The CDR3 loop spans 14 amino acids. CDR3 in DNA: TGCGCCAGCAGCCTGACAGGGATCTCATACGAGCAGTACTTC. This translates into CASSLTGISYEQYF.

This CDR3 is CASRKDGGGKNIQYF. The CDR3, as DNA: TGTGCCAGCAGAAAAGACGGCGGAGGCAAAAACATTCAGTACTTC. The gene calls are TRBV2 and TRBJ2-4, with a possible D match to TRBD2 (5 bases). Trimming cost V 6 bases and J 3 bases, with 15 bases left between them. The CDR3 sequence is 15 residues long. In germline, CDR1 is SNHLY, CDR2 FYNNEI.